Described below is a single TCR beta chain sequence and its context. Antigen unknown. These data belong to a study of T cells in narcolepsy. Study background: Enrolled donors included narcolepsy type 1 or type 2 patients and healthy controls. Findings of the study overall: HCRT-specific and TRIB2-specific autoreactive clonotypes appeared among same-patient CSF and blood CD4+ clonotypes. Autoreactive clonotypes reportedly recurred in blood of same and different patients, not controls.

The germline gives CDR1 SGHTA, CDR2 FQGNSA. Trimming removed 5 bases from V and 0 bases from J; junction bases left unmatched: 2. This CDR3 is built from 15 residues. The protocol was immunoSEQ multiplex PCR, while the TCRdb copy is restricted to in-frame clones and leaves out a portion. Of thousands of clones in the sample, around two thirds are singletons; the top ten hold 20% to 25%. The genes are TRBV7-2 and TRBJ1-5; the match to TRBD1 covers 9 bases. This TCR was sampled from a human donor with narcolepsy. The sequencing sample was made of CD45RA- memory CD8+ T cells from PBMCs. The CDR3 sequence: CASSRDRASNQPQHF. In DNA form, the CDR3 reads TGTGCCAGCAGCAGGGACAGGGCTAGCAATCAGCCCCAGCATTTT. Full variable domain (remainder filled in from reference TRBV7-2 and TRBJ1-5): GAGVSQSPSNKVTEKGKDVELRCDPISGHTALYWYRQSLGQGLEFLIYFQGNSAPDKSGLPSDRFSAERTGGSVSTLTIQRTQQEDSAVYLCASSRDRASNQPQHFGDGTRLSIL.